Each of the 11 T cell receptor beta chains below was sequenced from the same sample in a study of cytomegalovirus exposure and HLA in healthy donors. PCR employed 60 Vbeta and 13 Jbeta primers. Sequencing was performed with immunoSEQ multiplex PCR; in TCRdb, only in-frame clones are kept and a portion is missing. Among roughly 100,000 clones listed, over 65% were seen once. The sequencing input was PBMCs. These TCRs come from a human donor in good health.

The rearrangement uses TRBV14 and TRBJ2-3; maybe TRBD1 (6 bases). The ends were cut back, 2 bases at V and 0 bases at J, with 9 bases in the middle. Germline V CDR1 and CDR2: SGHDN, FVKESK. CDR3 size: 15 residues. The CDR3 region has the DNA TGTGCCAGCAGCCAATGGACAGTTAGCACAGATACGCAGTATTTT. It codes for CASSQWTVSTDTQYF.

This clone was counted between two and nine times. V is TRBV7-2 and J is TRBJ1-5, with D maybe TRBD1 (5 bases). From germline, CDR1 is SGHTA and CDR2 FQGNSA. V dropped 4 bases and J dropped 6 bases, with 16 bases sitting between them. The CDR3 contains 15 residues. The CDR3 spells CASSWATGNGQPQHF. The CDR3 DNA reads TGTGCCAGCAGCTGGGCTACAGGTAACGGTCAGCCCCAGCATTTT.

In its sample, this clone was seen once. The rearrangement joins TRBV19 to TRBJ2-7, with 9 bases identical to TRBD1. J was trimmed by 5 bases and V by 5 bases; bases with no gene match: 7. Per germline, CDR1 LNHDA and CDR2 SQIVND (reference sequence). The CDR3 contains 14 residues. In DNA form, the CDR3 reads TGTGCCAGTAGTTGGACCGGGACAGGGCACGAGCAGTACTTC. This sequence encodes CASSWTGTGHEQYF.

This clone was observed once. The CDR3 loop reads CASSKCGFAGELFF. CDR3 nucleotides: TGTGCCAGCAGCAAGTGCGGCTTTGCCGGGGAGCTGTTTTTT. This sequence joins TRBV21-1 and TRBJ2-2; the table's D call of TRBD2 was not tested on the DNA. TRBV21-1 is a recognized pseudogene. The CDR3 totals 14 residues.

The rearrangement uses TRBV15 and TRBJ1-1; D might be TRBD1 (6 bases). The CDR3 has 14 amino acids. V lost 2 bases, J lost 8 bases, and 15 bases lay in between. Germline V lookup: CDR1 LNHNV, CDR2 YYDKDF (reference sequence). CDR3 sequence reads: CATSRPTGSGEAFF. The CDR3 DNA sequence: TGTGCCACCAGCAGACCTACAGGGTCCGGGGAAGCTTTCTTT.

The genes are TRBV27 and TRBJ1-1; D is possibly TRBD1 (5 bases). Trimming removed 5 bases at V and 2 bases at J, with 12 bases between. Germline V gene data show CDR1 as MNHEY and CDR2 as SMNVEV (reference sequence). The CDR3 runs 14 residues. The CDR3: CASSIQGTNTEAFF. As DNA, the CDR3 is TGTGCCAGCAGTATCCAGGGTACCAACACTGAAGCTTTCTTT.

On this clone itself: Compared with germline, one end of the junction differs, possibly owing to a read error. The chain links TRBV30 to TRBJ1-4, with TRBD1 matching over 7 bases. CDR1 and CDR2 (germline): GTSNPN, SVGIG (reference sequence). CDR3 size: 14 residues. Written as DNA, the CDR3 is TGTGCCTGGAGTGTGGGACAGTTAAATGGAAAACTGTTTTTT. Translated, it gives CAWSVGQLNGKLFF.

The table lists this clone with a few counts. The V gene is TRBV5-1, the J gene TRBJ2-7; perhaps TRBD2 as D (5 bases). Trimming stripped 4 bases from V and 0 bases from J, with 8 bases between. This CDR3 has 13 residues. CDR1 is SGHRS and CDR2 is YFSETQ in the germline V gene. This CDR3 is CASSREGSYEQYF. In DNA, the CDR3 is TGCGCCAGCAGCCGAGAGGGCTCCTACGAGCAGTACTTC. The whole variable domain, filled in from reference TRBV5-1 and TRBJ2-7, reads KAGVTQTPRYLIKTRGQQVTLSCSPISGHRSVSWYQQTPGQGLQFLFEYFSETQRNKGNFPGRFSGRQFSNSRSEMNVSTLELGDSALYLCASSREGSYEQYFGPGTRLTVT.

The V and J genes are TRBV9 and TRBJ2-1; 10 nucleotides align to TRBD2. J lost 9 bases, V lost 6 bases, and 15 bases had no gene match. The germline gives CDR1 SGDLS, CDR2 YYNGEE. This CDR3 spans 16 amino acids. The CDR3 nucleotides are TGTGCCAGCACCCCCTCGGGGCTAGCGGGGGTTAGTGAGCAGTTCTTC. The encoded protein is CASTPSGLAGVSEQFF.

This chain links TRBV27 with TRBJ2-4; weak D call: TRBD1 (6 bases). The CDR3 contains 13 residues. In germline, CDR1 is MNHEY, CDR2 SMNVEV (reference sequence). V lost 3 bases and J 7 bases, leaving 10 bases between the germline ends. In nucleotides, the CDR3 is TGTGCCAGCAGTTTGCAGGGGCCTAACATTCAGTACTTC. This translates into CASSLQGPNIQYF.

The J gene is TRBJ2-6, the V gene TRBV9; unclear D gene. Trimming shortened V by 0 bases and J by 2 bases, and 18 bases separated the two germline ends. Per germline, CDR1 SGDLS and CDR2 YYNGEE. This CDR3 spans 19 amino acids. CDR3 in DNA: TGTGCCAGCAGCGTAGCCGTGACACCTCGCCCAACTGGGGCCAACGTCCTGACTTTC. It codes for CASSVAVTPRPTGANVLTF.